This T cell receptor beta chain appears in the sequencing data of a study of cytomegalovirus exposure and HLA in healthy donors. Whole-study results and caveats: Associated with cytomegalovirus, according to the listing, were some 180 TCR beta chains. Later, an analysis found that TCR clusters from the first cohort tended to co-occur in the 90 to 150 validation repertoires.

About this clone: The antigen is undetermined.

J gave up 1 base and V 2 bases, and 8 bases lay outside the gene matches. This CDR3 region has 17 residues. Per the germline V gene, CDR1 is SGHTA and CDR2 is FQGNSA. Libraries were prepared by immunoSEQ multiplex PCR; TCRdb keeps only in-frame clonotypes and omits some of them. The sample has tens of thousands of clones, roughly 90% seen once. This chain joins TRBV7-2 and TRBJ2-3, with 8 bases aligning to TRBD2. The source is a woman aged 18-29 years in good health and CMV-seropositive. The material sequenced was PBMCs. Here the CDR3 DNA reads TGTGCCAGCAGCTTAAGGGGTGTTAGCGGGGGCACAGATACGCAGTATTTT. Protein sequence: CASSLRGVSGGTDTQYF.